The 21 T cell receptor beta chains presented below share a single source sample, sequenced in a study of T cells after yellow fever vaccination. In TCRdb, the 5' RACE reads were re-called with MiXCR into one record per CDR3 protein. The sample lists just under 600,000 distinct CDR3 sequences; less than 15% were seen once. This specimen consisted of PBMCs, obtained on the day of the yellow fever booster vaccination. The origin of the receptors is a man aged 25 to 40 who received the YFV17D yellow fever vaccine.

This clonotype was picked up a small number of times. The V gene is TRBV5-3, the J gene TRBJ2-1, with 9 bases aligning to TRBD2. TRBV5-3 is treated as an ORF (open reading frame) with a function not yet certain. The CDR3 totals 20 residues. J lost 6 bases, V lost 2 bases, and 21 bases had no gene match. The CDR3 spells CARSFFCRGRALLTPNEQFF. The CDR3 DNA reads as TGTGCCAGAAGCTTTTTTTGTCGCGGGAGGGCGCTCCTAACTCCCAATGAGCAGTTCTTC.

This clonotype has only a few counts. The rearrangement joins TRBV30 to TRBJ1-6; D might be TRBD1 (6 bases). Per germline, CDR1 GTSNPN and CDR2 SVGIG (reference sequence). The length of the CDR3 is 15 residues. V was trimmed by 6 bases and J by 10 bases, leaving 22 bases between them. The CDR3 DNA sequence: TGTGCCTGCCAACGGGACAATGCCGGTGGATCACCCCTCCACTTT. This codes for CACQRDNAGGSPLHF. Full variable domain (remainder filled in from reference TRBV30 and TRBJ1-6): SQTIHQWPATLVQPVGSPLSLECTVEGTSNPNLYWYRQAAGRGLQLLFYSVGIGQISSEVPQNLSASRPQDRQFILSSKKLLLSDSGFYLCACQRDNAGGSPLHFGNGTRLTVT.

V is TRBV3-1 and J is TRBJ2-7, with 9 bases matching TRBD1. V trimming: 1 base; J trimming: 2 bases; junction bases outside the gene matches: 9. Germline CDR1 reads LGHDT; CDR2 reads YNNKEL (reference sequence). The CDR3 length is 17 residues. The CDR3 spells CASSQVSGTGGAYEQYF. CDR3 coding DNA: TGTGCCAGCAGCCAAGTTTCGGGTACAGGGGGCGCCTACGAGCAGTACTTC.

The chain is built from TRBV6-2 or TRBV6-3 and TRBJ2-1; D is perhaps TRBD2 (5 bases). V lost 0 bases to trimming and J lost 6 bases, with 21 bases between them. Germline CDR1 and CDR2: MNHEY and SVGEGT. This CDR3 is built from 18 residues. CDR3 amino acids: CASSYSALGSLKGNEQFF. CDR3 coding DNA: TGTGCCAGCAGTTACTCTGCCCTGGGGAGCCTTAAGGGCAATGAGCAGTTCTTC.

This clonotype was seen repeatedly, ten times or more. This sequence joins TRBV28 and TRBJ2-3; the match to TRBD1 covers 8 bases. V lost 4 bases, J lost 6 bases, and 9 bases stayed unmatched. The CDR3 loop spans 15 amino acids. CDR1 is MDHEN, CDR2 SYDVKM, per germline. CDR3 amino acids: CASSSDRAQVDTQYF. DNA for the CDR3: TGTGCCAGCAGTTCGGACAGGGCCCAAGTTGATACGCAGTATTTT.

This clonotype has a handful of counts. The CDR3 spells CASSFEQFF. DNA of the CDR3: TGTGCCAGCAGCTTTGAGCAGTTCTTC. The V and J genes are TRBV7-9 and TRBJ2-1; D gene uncertain. Deletions cut 3 bases from V and 9 bases from J, with 0 bases between. CDR1 is SEHNR, CDR2 FQNEAQ, per germline (reference sequence). The CDR3 is made up of 9 amino acids.

This clonotype was observed at least ten times. The chain recombines TRBV12-3 or TRBV12-4 with TRBJ1-3; D may be TRBD1 (5 bases). The V end lost 6 bases, the J end lost 6 bases, and 9 bases lay between the germline ends. CDR3 length: 12 residues. CDR3 loop: CASSLGENTIYF. Here the CDR3 DNA reads TGTGCCAGCAGCTTGGGGGAAAACACCATATATTTT.

The chain links TRBV5-1 to TRBJ2-4, with D possibly being TRBD1 (6 bases). Germline assignment: CDR1 SGHRS and CDR2 YFSETQ. The CDR3 contains 14 residues. Trimming stripped 1 base from V and 4 bases from J, with 9 bases between. Here the CDR3 reads CASSLSQGKNIQYF. CDR3 in DNA: TGCGCCAGCAGCTTGTCTCAGGGGAAAAACATTCAGTACTTC.

This clonotype was seen only a few times. The genes are TRBV7-9 and TRBJ2-1; TRBD2 matches 8 bases. The germline V gene has CDR1 SEHNR and CDR2 FQNEAQ (reference sequence). This CDR3 comprises 15 residues. V trimming: 5 bases; J trimming: 5 bases; junction bases outside the gene matches: 8. The CDR3 bases are TGTGCCAGCAGCCTCTTAGCGGGATCTAACAATGAGCAGTTCTTC. Translation gives CASSLLAGSNNEQFF.

The chain links TRBV30 to TRBJ2-3, with D possibly being TRBD1 (6 bases). CDR1 is GTSNPN, CDR2 SVGIG, per germline (reference sequence). Trimming pared 2 bases from V and 4 bases from J, leaving 19 bases between. This CDR3 is built from 16 residues. CDR3 protein: CAWSRARDTQADTQYF. In DNA, the CDR3 is TGTGCCTGGAGTAGAGCTAGGGACACACAGGCAGATACGCAGTATTTT. The full variable domain, in which reference TRBV30 and TRBJ2-3 provide the parts outside the CDR3, is SQTIHQWPATLVQPVGSPLSLECTVEGTSNPNLYWYRQAAGRGLQLLFYSVGIGQISSEVPQNLSASRPQDRQFILSSKKLLLSDSGFYLCAWSRARDTQADTQYFGPGTRLTVL.

The chain employs TRBV3-1 and TRBJ2-5; no clear D gene. V gave up 1 base and J gave up 5 bases, with 11 bases separating them. Germline assignment: CDR1 LGHDT and CDR2 YNNKEL (reference sequence). The CDR3 spans 14 residues. The CDR3 bases are TGTGCCAGCAGCCAAGGGTACAGCCCCGAGACCCAGTACTTC. It yields the protein CASSQGYSPETQYF.

V gene TRBV12-3 or TRBV12-4 combines with J gene TRBJ2-5, with 8 bases identical to TRBD1. The CDR3 sequence is 13 residues long. V was clipped by 6 bases and J by 5 bases; unmatched bases: 5. The CDR3 bases are TGTGCCAGCAGCTTCAGGGGGCTGGAGACCCAGTACTTC. Amino acid sequence: CASSFRGLETQYF.

In its sample, this clonotype was seen a few times. This chain links TRBV29-1 with TRBJ1-1; perhaps TRBD1 as D (6 bases). V shed 2 bases and J shed 0 bases, with 13 bases lying between them. Germline CDR1 is SQVTM and CDR2 is ANQGSEA. CDR3 length: 15 residues. The DNA for the CDR3 is TGCAGCGTTGAACACAGGGCTGGGATGAACACTGAAGCTTTCTTT. As protein: CSVEHRAGMNTEAFF.

In this sample, this clonotype turned up a few times. The rearrangement uses TRBV5-1 and TRBJ1-3; weak D call: TRBD1 (6 bases). V lost 3 bases to trimming and J lost 9 bases, with 16 bases between them. The CDR3 totals 14 residues. The germline V gene has CDR1 SGHRS and CDR2 YFSETQ. The DNA for the CDR3 is TGCGCCAGCAGCTCCGGCGCAGGGGAGGGCACCATATATTTT. This translates into CASSSGAGEGTIYF.

About this clonotype: An end of the junction differs from the germline gene, which may be a read error. V usage is TRBV5-1 and J usage is TRBJ2-7; 15 positions agree with TRBD2. The V gene's germline CDR1 is SGHRS and CDR2 YFSETQ. The CDR3 spans 13 residues. This CDR3 reads CASSLDGLAGGDF. As DNA, the CDR3 is TGCGCCAGCAGCTTGGACGGACTAGCGGGGGGGGACTTC. Using reference TRBV5-1 and TRBJ2-7 for the parts outside the CDR3, the full variable domain is KAGVTQTPRYLIKTRGQQVTLSCSPISGHRSVSWYQQTPGQGLQFLFEYFSETQRNKGNFPGRFSGRQFSNSRSEMNVSTLELGDSALYLCASSLDGLAGGDFGPGTRLTVT.

The table lists this clonotype with a few counts. The V and J genes are TRBV4-3 and TRBJ2-2; 8 bases match TRBD2. The CDR3 consists of 16 residues. CDR1 is LGHNA, CDR2 YSLEER, per germline. Germline trimming cut 4 bases from V and 4 bases from J; bases unmatched to any gene: 8. CDR3 nucleotide sequence: TGCGCCAGCAGCCCGTTAGCGGGATATGGCACCGGGGAGCTGTTTTTT. It is translated as CASSPLAGYGTGELFF.

The chain recombines TRBV6-5 with TRBJ2-1; the D is unclear. Trimming pared 4 bases from V and 8 bases from J, leaving 18 bases between. The CDR3 has 15 amino acids. CDR1 MNHEY and CDR2 SVGAGI come from the germline V gene. CDR3 in amino acids: CASSSGVSRWDEQFF. In DNA form, the CDR3 reads TGTGCCAGCAGTTCCGGCGTGTCGAGGTGGGATGAGCAGTTCTTC.

Many counts were recorded for this clonotype. The chain uses TRBV7-9 and TRBJ2-1, with TRBD1 as a possible D gene (6 bases). The germline V and J ends were trimmed by 6 bases and 9 bases, with 9 bases remaining between them. Per germline, CDR1 SEHNR and CDR2 FQNEAQ (reference sequence). This CDR3 is built from 11 residues. The CDR3 DNA is TGTGCCAGCAGTCAACAGGGTGAGCAGTTCTTC. It yields the protein CASSQQGEQFF. Looking up the rest from reference TRBV7-9 and TRBJ2-1 gives the full variable domain: DTGVSQNPRHKITKRGQNVTFRCDPISEHNRLYWYRQTLGQGPEFLTYFQNEAQLEKSRLLSDRFSAERPKGSFSTLEIQRTEQGDSAMYLCASSQQGEQFFGPGTRLTVL.

The CDR3 protein is CASSYRTSGYEQYF. CDR3 DNA sequence: TGCGCCAGCAGCTACCGGACTAGCGGATACGAGCAGTACTTC. The chain joins TRBV5-1 to TRBJ2-7; 10 bases are a match to TRBD2. This CDR3 region has 14 residues. Germline trimming cut 3 bases from V and 4 bases from J; bases unmatched to any gene: 4. Per germline, CDR1 SGHRS and CDR2 YFSETQ.

The genes are TRBV3-1 and TRBJ2-7, with unresolved D. CDR1 and CDR2 (germline): LGHDT, YNNKEL (reference sequence). The ends were cut back, 1 base at V and 3 bases at J, with 7 bases in the middle. The CDR3 runs 13 residues. CDR3 bases: TGTGCCAGCAGCCAAGTACGGAGCTACGAGCAGTACTTC. Translating it yields CASSQVRSYEQYF.

This clonotype was picked up a small number of times. The chain employs TRBV30 and TRBJ1-1; the match to TRBD1 covers 7 bases. CDR3 size: 13 residues. Germline V CDR1 and CDR2: GTSNPN, SVGIG (reference sequence). Trimming at V came to 7 bases and at J to 1 base, leaving 6 bases not matched to a gene. CDR3 DNA: TGTGCCTCCACCTGGACAGGGAACACTGAAGCTTTCTTT. This encodes CASTWTGNTEAFF.